The rows below give T cell receptor beta chains drawn from one sample of a study of blood T cell repertoires in COVID-19. Measured with immunoSEQ multiplex PCR; TCRdb has only the in-frame clones, and not every one. The data show 250,000 to 300,000 clones, approximately 91% seen once. Sequences were obtained from PBMCs or T cells enriched from blood (not recorded which). The receptors were sampled from a woman in her twenties or thirties who had recovered from COVID-19. The CDR3 runs from the conserved cysteine through the conserved F or W. Each record gives: V gene, J gene, D gene, clone size, CDR3 protein, CDR3 DNA. D genes are given only for firm matches. Clone size is given for some rows only: seen once, a few or many times, or a class if the clone is expanded.

v_call: TRBV3-1/TRBV3-2; j_call: TRBJ2-4; d_call: TRBD2; clone_size: NA; cdr3_aa: CASSHLSGSGRAKNIQYF; cdr3_nt: TGTGCCAGCAGCCACCTTAGCGGGAGCGGGAGGGCCAAAAACATTCAGTACTTC
v_call: TRBV4-3; j_call: TRBJ1-2; d_call: NA; clone_size: NA; cdr3_aa: CASSQEAGGYGYTF; cdr3_nt: TGCGCCAGCAGCCAAGAGGCAGGAGGCTATGGCTACACCTTC
v_call: TRBV3-1/TRBV3-2; j_call: TRBJ1-4; d_call: NA; clone_size: NA; cdr3_aa: CASSPHGAGNEKLFF; cdr3_nt: TGTGCCAGCAGCCCTCACGGGGCGGGGAATGAAAAACTGTTTTTT
v_call: TRBV19; j_call: TRBJ1-1; d_call: NA; clone_size: NA; cdr3_aa: CASSIDPGWVTEAFF; cdr3_nt: TGTGCCAGTAGTATAGATCCAGGGTGGGTCACTGAAGCTTTCTTT
v_call: TRBV10-3; j_call: TRBJ1-4; d_call: TRBD1; clone_size: NA; cdr3_aa: CAIRKEAGGDEKLFF; cdr3_nt: TGTGCCATCAGGAAGGAGGCAGGGGGCGATGAAAAACTGTTTTTT
v_call: TRBV30; j_call: TRBJ2-3; d_call: NA; clone_size: NA; cdr3_aa: CAWSYRVPSTDTQYF; cdr3_nt: TGTGCCTGGAGTTATCGGGTTCCTAGCACAGATACGCAGTATTTT
v_call: TRBV5-1; j_call: TRBJ2-7; d_call: TRBD2; clone_size: NA; cdr3_aa: CASSLDGWRENEQYF; cdr3_nt: TGCGCCAGCAGCTTGGACGGGTGGCGGGAGAACGAGCAGTACTTC
v_call: TRBV7-2; j_call: TRBJ1-1; d_call: TRBD1; clone_size: once; cdr3_aa: CASSFTPGQGTEAFF; cdr3_nt: TGTGCCAGCAGCTTTACCCCGGGACAGGGGACTGAAGCTTTCTTT
v_call: TRBV30; j_call: TRBJ1-2; d_call: NA; clone_size: NA; cdr3_aa: CAWSGYGYTF; cdr3_nt: TGTGCCTGGAGCGGCTATGGCTACACCTTC
v_call: TRBV21-1; j_call: TRBJ2-7; d_call: NA; clone_size: NA; cdr3_aa: CASSKIPRGDRSSYEQYF; cdr3_nt: TGTGCCAGCAGCAAAATCCCCAGAGGGGACAGAAGCTCCTACGAGCAGTACTTC
v_call: TRBV11-2; j_call: TRBJ1-1; d_call: NA; clone_size: NA; cdr3_aa: CASSRRRNTEAFF; cdr3_nt: TGTGCCAGCAGCCGAAGGAGGAACACTGAAGCTTTCTTT
v_call: TRBV3-1/TRBV3-2; j_call: TRBJ1-5; d_call: NA; clone_size: NA; cdr3_aa: CASSSGLFNQPQHF; cdr3_nt: TGTGCCAGCAGCTCAGGGCTTTTCAATCAGCCCCAGCATTTT
v_call: TRBV5-1; j_call: TRBJ1-1; d_call: NA; clone_size: NA; cdr3_aa: CASSLLAYNTEAFF; cdr3_nt: TGCGCCAGCAGCTTGCTGGCATACAACACTGAAGCTTTCTTT
v_call: TRBV30; j_call: TRBJ2-7; d_call: TRBD2; clone_size: NA; cdr3_aa: CAWSVFSGVAGTLEQYF; cdr3_nt: TGTGCCTGGAGTGTATTCTCGGGAGTAGCGGGGACCCTGGAGCAGTACTTC